Listed below are T cell receptor beta chains from one sample, sequenced in a study of control samples from healthy donors and cancer patients. TCRdb keeps only in-frame clones here, not all; method: immunoSEQ multiplex PCR. The table lists over 150,000 clones, 96% of them singletons. The sequencing sample was made of blood. The receptors were gathered from a woman in her thirties in good health. The CDR3 runs from the conserved cysteine through the conserved F or W. The D gene is left open where the match is weak. Size values are once, few and many counts, or a class for expanded clones, and some rows have none.

cdr3_nt: TGTGCCAGCAGCTTAGAAGAGTATAACTATGGCTACACCTTC
cdr3_aa: CASSLEEYNYGYTF
j_call: TRBJ1-2
clone_size: .
v_call: TRBV13
d_call: .

cdr3_nt: TGCGCCAGCACAGCACAGGACACCTACGAGCAGTACTTC
cdr3_aa: CASTAQDTYEQYF
j_call: TRBJ2-7
clone_size: .
v_call: TRBV5-1
d_call: .

cdr3_nt: TGTGCCAGCTCCTTAAGTGTCGGGGAGCTGTTTTTT
cdr3_aa: CASSLSVGELFF
j_call: TRBJ2-2
clone_size: once
v_call: TRBV11-2
d_call: .

cdr3_nt: TGCAGCGTTGAAGATAACAGAAGGAGTTACAATGAGCAGTTCTTC
cdr3_aa: CSVEDNRRSYNEQFF
j_call: TRBJ2-1
clone_size: .
v_call: TRBV29-1
d_call: .

cdr3_nt: TGTGCCAGCTCACCAACAGGGGCTGAGGGTGAAAAACTGTTTTTT
cdr3_aa: CASSPTGAEGEKLFF
j_call: TRBJ1-4
clone_size: .
v_call: TRBV18
d_call: TRBD1

cdr3_nt: TGTGCCAGCAGTTCGACAGCCGGGGACCCAGAGACCCAGTACTTC
cdr3_aa: CASSSTAGDPETQYF
j_call: TRBJ2-5
clone_size: .
v_call: TRBV28
d_call: .

cdr3_nt: TGTGCCAGCAGCAAAGGGCCGGGACCGCAGAACACTGAAGCTTTCTTT
cdr3_aa: CASSKGPGPQNTEAFF
j_call: TRBJ1-1
clone_size: once
v_call: TRBV4-2
d_call: .

cdr3_nt: TGTGCCAGCAGCTTAGTTTCGGGACAGATATACAATGAGCAGTTCTTC
cdr3_aa: CASSLVSGQIYNEQFF
j_call: TRBJ2-1
clone_size: .
v_call: TRBV7-6
d_call: TRBD1

cdr3_nt: TGCGCCAGCAGCCACTATGGGTCATCGGGGTATAATTCACCCCTCCACTTT
cdr3_aa: CASSHYGSSGYNSPLHF
j_call: TRBJ1-6
clone_size: .
v_call: TRBV23-1
d_call: .

cdr3_nt: TGTGCCAGCAGCCCGACAGGGGGATACAATGAGCAGTTCTTC
cdr3_aa: CASSPTGGYNEQFF
j_call: TRBJ2-1
clone_size: .
v_call: TRBV4-2
d_call: TRBD1

cdr3_nt: TGCAGTCCAGGCAATGAGCAGTTCTTC
cdr3_aa: CSPGNEQFF
j_call: TRBJ2-1
clone_size: .
v_call: TRBV20-1
d_call: .

cdr3_nt: TGCGCCAGCAGCCTGCGTGGGGCGGGCCCAACTAATGAAAAACTGTTTTTT
cdr3_aa: CASSLRGAGPTNEKLFF
j_call: TRBJ1-4
clone_size: .
v_call: TRBV5-1
d_call: .

cdr3_nt: TGTGCCAGCAGGCGGGAAGACTACGAGCAGTACTTC
cdr3_aa: CASRREDYEQYF
j_call: TRBJ2-7
clone_size: .
v_call: TRBV2
d_call: .

cdr3_nt: TGTGCCAGCAGCCAAGAATTGGGACAGACCCAGTACTTC
cdr3_aa: CASSQELGQTQYF
j_call: TRBJ2-5
clone_size: .
v_call: TRBV3-1/TRBV3-2
d_call: .

cdr3_nt: TGTGCCAGCAGCTTATCCGGGAGGGCCCGTAATGAGCAGTTCTTC
cdr3_aa: CASSLSGRARNEQFF
j_call: TRBJ2-1
clone_size: once
v_call: TRBV5-5
d_call: TRBD2

cdr3_nt: TGTGCCAGCAGTGAGACAGATAACACTGAAGCTTTCTTT
cdr3_aa: CASSETDNTEAFF
j_call: TRBJ1-1
clone_size: .
v_call: TRBV6-1
d_call: .

cdr3_nt: TGTGCCAGCAGCAAAGAAGGATCCCCAGGACACAAGAACACCGGGGAGCTGTTTTTT
cdr3_aa: CASSKEGSPGHKNTGELFF
j_call: TRBJ2-2
clone_size: .
v_call: TRBV21-1
d_call: .

cdr3_nt: TGTGCCAGCAGTGAATTACTAGCGGGAGCGGAGACCCAGTACTTC
cdr3_aa: CASSELLAGAETQYF
j_call: TRBJ2-5
clone_size: .
v_call: TRBV2
d_call: TRBD2

cdr3_nt: TGCGCCAGCAGCTTGGCCATGACGGCGGGAGGGTTTAATGAGCAGTTCTTC
cdr3_aa: CASSLAMTAGGFNEQFF
j_call: TRBJ2-1
clone_size: .
v_call: TRBV5-1
d_call: TRBD2

cdr3_nt: TGTGCCAGCAGTTACGGCGCAGGCACTGGAAACACCATATATTTT
cdr3_aa: CASSYGAGTGNTIYF
j_call: TRBJ1-3
clone_size: once
v_call: TRBV6-5
d_call: .

cdr3_nt: TGTGCCAGCAGTCGAGACCCCCAAGAGACCCAGTACTTC
cdr3_aa: CASSRDPQETQYF
j_call: TRBJ2-5
clone_size: .
v_call: TRBV6-6
d_call: .

cdr3_nt: TGTGCCACCTACGCAGGGGCGGGCGAGCAGTACTTC
cdr3_aa: CATYAGAGEQYF
j_call: TRBJ2-7
clone_size: .
v_call: TRBV2
d_call: .

cdr3_nt: TGTGCCAGCAGTTTATTGCAGACAACCGAAAAACTGTTTTTT
cdr3_aa: CASSLLQTTEKLFF
j_call: TRBJ1-4
clone_size: once
v_call: TRBV7-9
d_call: .

cdr3_nt: TGTGCCAGCAGCTATATAGGGTCTTTCCGCAGTCTACTTAACTATGGCTACACCTTC
cdr3_aa: CASSYIGSFRSLLNYGYTF
j_call: TRBJ1-2
clone_size: .
v_call: TRBV5-4
d_call: .

cdr3_nt: TGTGCCAGTACCCCGACAGGGGGGCCCGGGGAGCTGTTTTTT
cdr3_aa: CASTPTGGPGELFF
j_call: TRBJ2-2
clone_size: .
v_call: TRBV19
d_call: TRBD1

cdr3_nt: TGTGCCAGCAGCGTTTTAGGGGGGCGGGAGACCCAGTACTTC
cdr3_aa: CASSVLGGRETQYF
j_call: TRBJ2-5
clone_size: once
v_call: TRBV9
d_call: .

cdr3_nt: TGTGCCAGCAGTTTCGGGGTCTCCTACGAGCAGTACTTC
cdr3_aa: CASSFGVSYEQYF
j_call: TRBJ2-7
clone_size: .
v_call: TRBV27
d_call: .

cdr3_nt: TGTGCCAGCGGGGGCAGGGGGAGGTTCGGCGGCTACACCTTC
cdr3_aa: CASGGRGRFGGYTF
j_call: TRBJ1-2
clone_size: few
v_call: TRBV28
d_call: TRBD1

cdr3_nt: TGCGCCAGCAGCCCCGGGGAGGGGCGATACACTGAAGCTTTCTTT
cdr3_aa: CASSPGEGRYTEAFF
j_call: TRBJ1-1
clone_size: .
v_call: TRBV5-1
d_call: .

cdr3_nt: TGTGCCAGCAGTACTCCGGCGGGCACAGATACGCAGTATTTT
cdr3_aa: CASSTPAGTDTQYF
j_call: TRBJ2-3
clone_size: once
v_call: TRBV11-2
d_call: .

cdr3_nt: TGTGCCAGCAGCGGCGCCGGGGGTCGGGTTAATTCACCCCTCCACTTT
cdr3_aa: CASSGAGGRVNSPLHF
j_call: TRBJ1-6
clone_size: .
v_call: TRBV11-2
d_call: .

cdr3_nt: TGTGCCAGCAGTCCAACGTCCGGGGTAAGGTACGAGCAGTACTTC
cdr3_aa: CASSPTSGVRYEQYF
j_call: TRBJ2-7
clone_size: .
v_call: TRBV11-2
d_call: .

cdr3_nt: TGTGCCACCAGCGCCCAGGCACAGGGGAATCAGCCCCAGCATTTC
cdr3_aa: CATSAQAQGNQPQHF
j_call: TRBJ1-5
clone_size: .
v_call: TRBV15
d_call: TRBD1

cdr3_nt: TGTGCCAGCAGCCAAGTGCGTAGGGGGGCGGATGGCTACACCTTC
cdr3_aa: CASSQVRRGADGYTF
j_call: TRBJ1-2
clone_size: .
v_call: TRBV3-1/TRBV3-2
d_call: .

cdr3_nt: TGTGCCTGCTGGACGGAAAACATTCAGTACTTC
cdr3_aa: CACWTENIQYF
j_call: TRBJ2-4
clone_size: .
v_call: TRBV30
d_call: .

cdr3_nt: TGCGCCAGCAGCTTGGCTAGGGGCCCTGGGAGAATGAACACTGAAGCTTTCTTT
cdr3_aa: CASSLARGPGRMNTEAFF
j_call: TRBJ1-1
clone_size: .
v_call: TRBV5-1
d_call: .

cdr3_nt: TGTGCCAGCAGCTCAAGGACTAGCGGGGGCCAAGGGTACGAGCAGTACTTC
cdr3_aa: CASSSRTSGGQGYEQYF
j_call: TRBJ2-7
clone_size: .
v_call: TRBV7-9
d_call: TRBD2

cdr3_nt: TGTGCCAGAAGGGCCGCTTCGGTGGACACTGAAGCTTTCTTT
cdr3_aa: CARRAASVDTEAFF
j_call: TRBJ1-1
clone_size: .
v_call: TRBV2
d_call: .

cdr3_nt: TGTGCCAGCAGTGGACAGGGCACAGATACGCAGTATTTT
cdr3_aa: CASSGQGTDTQYF
j_call: TRBJ2-3
clone_size: .
v_call: TRBV6-4
d_call: .

cdr3_nt: TGTGCCAGCAGCCAATCGTGGACGTCCAACTACGAGCAGTACTTC
cdr3_aa: CASSQSWTSNYEQYF
j_call: TRBJ2-7
clone_size: .
v_call: TRBV16
d_call: .

cdr3_nt: TGCGCCAGCAGCTTGTCGGTCTTCGGCAGCCACAATGAGCAGTTCTTC
cdr3_aa: CASSLSVFGSHNEQFF
j_call: TRBJ2-1
clone_size: .
v_call: TRBV5-1
d_call: .

cdr3_nt: TGTGCCAGCAGTTCCTTGGAGGGCCTCAGGGGCAATCAGCCCCAGCATTTT
cdr3_aa: CASSSLEGLRGNQPQHF
j_call: TRBJ1-5
clone_size: once
v_call: TRBV28
d_call: .

cdr3_nt: TGTGCCAGTAGTGGGGGGGAGAGGAACACTGAAGCTTTCTTT
cdr3_aa: CASSGGERNTEAFF
j_call: TRBJ1-1
clone_size: .
v_call: TRBV19
d_call: .

cdr3_nt: TGTGCCACCAGTGATCCGTCTAGCGGGAGCCTAACAGATACGCAGTATTTT
cdr3_aa: CATSDPSSGSLTDTQYF
j_call: TRBJ2-3
clone_size: .
v_call: TRBV24-1
d_call: TRBD2

cdr3_nt: TGTGCCAGCAGCGTAGAGGGAACCTACAATCAGCCCCAGCATTTT
cdr3_aa: CASSVEGTYNQPQHF
j_call: TRBJ1-5
clone_size: .
v_call: TRBV9
d_call: .